A selection of T cell receptor beta chains follows, all from one sample in a study of T cell clonotyping in hematopoietic cell transplantation. Sequencing used immunoSEQ multiplex PCR; TCRdb keeps in-frame clones, though not all of them. This sample has 6,000 or so clones, with 60% to 80% found just once. The specimen was peripheral blood mononuclear cells, collected 180 days after allogeneic stem cell transplant. The receptors come from a male patient between 65 and 85 years old who had an allogeneic stem cell transplant from an unrelated donor, so T cells may come from the graft donor. Some clones in this sample may be carry-over from other donors' samples. Each CDR3 is given without its conserved first and last residue. The order of the fields is V gene, J gene, CDR3 protein.

v_gene: TRBV6-5
j_gene: TRBJ2-6
CDR3aa: ASSYSIGPGANVLT

v_gene: TRBV5-1
j_gene: TRBJ2-2
CDR3aa: ASSPLDTGELF

v_gene: TRBV9
j_gene: TRBJ2-7
CDR3aa: ASSGLRRGDPYEQY

v_gene: TRBV6-1
j_gene: TRBJ2-7
CDR3aa: ASSEGGTGGYEQY

v_gene: TRBV11-2
j_gene: TRBJ1-4
CDR3aa: ASSLDFGQGAATNEKLF

v_gene: TRBV19
j_gene: TRBJ1-5
CDR3aa: ASSLGGQRYQPQH

v_gene: TRBV2
j_gene: TRBJ2-3
CDR3aa: ASRQDFGTDTQY

v_gene: TRBV6-5
j_gene: TRBJ1-1
CDR3aa: ASSRTGFLNTEAF

v_gene: TRBV2
j_gene: TRBJ2-5
CDR3aa: ASGLQGSYQETQY

v_gene: TRBV28
j_gene: TRBJ2-7
CDR3aa: ASSVPGQGAYEQY

v_gene: TRBV23-1
j_gene: TRBJ2-2
CDR3aa: ASSQSGLAGAVNTGELF

v_gene: TRBV7-2
j_gene: TRBJ1-2
CDR3aa: ASSAQAGIGYGYT

v_gene: TRBV11-2
j_gene: TRBJ2-4
CDR3aa: ASSSTGTKNIQY

v_gene: TRBV27
j_gene: TRBJ2-1
CDR3aa: ASSSRGHRQWEQF

v_gene: TRBV28
j_gene: TRBJ2-7
CDR3aa: ASSPTSYEQY

v_gene: TRBV10-2
j_gene: TRBJ2-7
CDR3aa: ASSITSGRAGEQY

v_gene: TRBV10-3
j_gene: TRBJ1-1
CDR3aa: AISESRGPGTEAF

v_gene: TRBV28
j_gene: TRBJ2-2
CDR3aa: ASSLTEGWLGELF

v_gene: TRBV5-1
j_gene: TRBJ2-1
CDR3aa: ASSLGRMDRAYNEQF

v_gene: TRBV29-1
j_gene: TRBJ2-3
CDR3aa: SVEAGSSTDTQY

v_gene: TRBV19
j_gene: TRBJ1-5
CDR3aa: ASSIEQLSNQPQH

v_gene: TRBV4-2
j_gene: TRBJ1-2
CDR3aa: ASSQSPGQSNYGYT

v_gene: TRBV18
j_gene: TRBJ2-2
CDR3aa: ASSPRQGAGELF

v_gene: TRBV5-1
j_gene: TRBJ2-1
CDR3aa: ASSSAGGADLNEQF

v_gene: TRBV11-3
j_gene: TRBJ2-1
CDR3aa: ASSVTSGSVEQF

v_gene: TRBV4-2
j_gene: TRBJ2-7
CDR3aa: ASSFGTSGAYEQY

v_gene: TRBV7-9
j_gene: TRBJ1-5
CDR3aa: ASSNRQGDQPQH

v_gene: TRBV9
j_gene: TRBJ1-1
CDR3aa: ASSARVAAEAF

v_gene: TRBV11-3
j_gene: TRBJ2-1
CDR3aa: ASSLGLGNEQF

v_gene: TRBV27
j_gene: TRBJ2-7
CDR3aa: ASSPDRGFSEQY

v_gene: TRBV11-3
j_gene: TRBJ2-3
CDR3aa: ASSPGGTSTDTQY

v_gene: TRBV30
j_gene: TRBJ1-5
CDR3aa: ASRTGNSQPQH

v_gene: TRBV28
j_gene: TRBJ1-5
CDR3aa: ASSLQMGPQH

v_gene: TRBV29-1
j_gene: TRBJ1-2
CDR3aa: SAHRVGYGYT

v_gene: TRBV11-2
j_gene: TRBJ2-7
CDR3aa: ASSLVSGSNEQY

v_gene: TRBV5-1
j_gene: TRBJ2-7
CDR3aa: ASVGDRGYEQY

v_gene: TRBV27
j_gene: TRBJ1-5
CDR3aa: ASSLRGSNQPQH

v_gene: TRBV30
j_gene: TRBJ2-3
CDR3aa: AWSAGGRSTDTQY

v_gene: TRBV5-1
j_gene: TRBJ2-7
CDR3aa: ASRPEGLTYEQY

v_gene: TRBV11-2
j_gene: TRBJ1-5
CDR3aa: ASSQTGRGQPQH

v_gene: TRBV5-1
j_gene: TRBJ1-2
CDR3aa: ASSLGQAGGYT

v_gene: TRBV15
j_gene: TRBJ1-4
CDR3aa: ATSSGQGAEKLF

v_gene: TRBV5-4
j_gene: TRBJ2-7
CDR3aa: ASSLGGKYEQY

v_gene: TRBV5-6
j_gene: TRBJ1-5
CDR3aa: ASTSGTGINQPQH

v_gene: TRBV14
j_gene: TRBJ2-5
CDR3aa: ASSGGLQETQY

v_gene: TRBV18
j_gene: TRBJ1-2
CDR3aa: ASSPETGVRGYT

v_gene: TRBV5-1
j_gene: TRBJ1-4
CDR3aa: ASSASTGSTNEKLF

v_gene: TRBV2
j_gene: TRBJ1-5
CDR3aa: ASSQRLSSWQPQH

v_gene: TRBV4-2
j_gene: TRBJ1-2
CDR3aa: ASSQELGGQGRGGYT

v_gene: TRBV20-1
j_gene: TRBJ2-7
CDR3aa: SARRGVEQY

v_gene: TRBV19
j_gene: TRBJ2-1
CDR3aa: ASSIVAGHEQF

v_gene: TRBV25-1
j_gene: TRBJ1-5
CDR3aa: ACQGRGSSNQPQH

v_gene: TRBV2
j_gene: TRBJ1-3
CDR3aa: ASTQSGARGNTIY

v_gene: TRBV6-1
j_gene: TRBJ1-4
CDR3aa: ASGTVATNEKLF

v_gene: TRBV28
j_gene: TRBJ2-7
CDR3aa: ASSFIAGGEQY

v_gene: TRBV2
j_gene: TRBJ2-7
CDR3aa: ASRSLAGFYEQY

v_gene: TRBV30
j_gene: TRBJ2-1
CDR3aa: AWTGREINEQF

v_gene: TRBV19
j_gene: TRBJ1-5
CDR3aa: ASRRTRDYQPQH

v_gene: TRBV5-1
j_gene: TRBJ1-1
CDR3aa: ASSLAGQGVLAF

v_gene: TRBV30
j_gene: TRBJ1-5
CDR3aa: AWSRLRGGDQPQH